These 11 T cell receptor beta chains share one sample of origin, sequenced in a study of blood T cell repertoires in COVID-19 (TCRdb year 2020). The method was the immunoSEQ multiplex PCR assay. TCRdb carries this immuneACCESS record with in-frame sequences only. Its versions omit some clonotypes, under half of them owing to an unresolved V gene in the studies checked, with the rest unexplained. The sample table shows just over 650,000 clones, and about 90% are seen once. The ten top clones hold roughly 0.26% of the sample. Material: peripheral blood. These receptors were collected from a woman aged 18-29 years with acute or convalescent COVID-19.

The chain combines TRBV18 with TRBJ1-1; D possibly corresponds to TRBD1 (5 bases). The CDR3 covers 12 residues. Germline V gives CDR1 KGHSH, CDR2 LQKENI. Trimming removed 8 bases at V and 3 bases at J, with 10 bases between. The CDR3 spells CASMGGDTEAFF. CDR3 nucleotide sequence: TGTGCCAGCATGGGAGGGGACACTGAAGCTTTCTTT.

This clone has a handful of counts. The CDR3, as DNA: TGTGCCAGCAGCTTAGGGGAGAGGACAGTGTCGAATCAGCCCCAGCATTTT. It codes for CASSLGERTVSNQPQHF. The chain is built from TRBV11-2 and TRBJ1-5; tentative D call: TRBD1 (6 bases). CDR3 length: 17 residues. Germline assignment: CDR1 SGHAT and CDR2 FQNNGV. Deletions cut 1 base from V and 4 bases from J, with 17 bases between. Combining the CDR3 with reference TRBV11-2 and TRBJ1-5 gives the whole variable domain EAGVAQSPRYKIIEKRQSVAFWCNPISGHATLYWYQQILGQGPKLLIQFQNNGVVDDSQLPKDRFSAERLKGVDSTLKIQPAKLEDSAVYLCASSLGERTVSNQPQHFGDGTRLSIL.

The genes are TRBV6-5 and TRBJ1-5; D is uncertain. V was trimmed by 6 bases and J by 1 base, leaving 10 bases between them. This CDR3 has 14 residues. Germline lookup yields CDR1 MNHEY and CDR2 SVGAGI. For the CDR3, the DNA is TGTGCCAGCAGCCCCCGAGGCAGCAATCAGCCCCAGCATTTT. It translates to CASSPRGSNQPQHF.

A word on this clone: The sample holds other DNA sequences that translate to the same CDR3. This sequence joins TRBV18 and TRBJ2-7, with D uncertain. Trimming shortened V by 9 bases and J by 0 bases, and 9 bases separated the two germline ends. Per germline, CDR1 KGHSH and CDR2 LQKENI. CDR3 length equals 12 residues. The CDR3 region is CASSPSSYEQYF. CDR3 coding DNA: TGTGCCAGTTCCCCCAGCTCCTACGAGCAGTACTTC.

J is TRBJ1-1 and V is TRBV5-1, with D perhaps TRBD1 (6 bases). V dropped 0 bases and J dropped 4 bases, with 13 bases sitting between them. CDR3 length: 15 residues. Germline V gives CDR1 SGHRS, CDR2 YFSETQ. CDR3 in amino acids: CASSLVQGYGTEAFF. CDR3 DNA: TGCGCCAGCAGCTTGGTACAGGGCTACGGCACTGAAGCTTTCTTT.

This chain connects TRBV6-5 to TRBJ2-7; D is ambiguous. The germline V and J ends were trimmed by 7 bases and 5 bases, with 18 bases remaining between them. CDR3 length equals 14 residues. Germline V gene sequence: CDR1 MNHEY, CDR2 SVGAGI. The CDR3 region has the DNA TGTGCCAGCAATCTACGTAGCAGAGGTGACGAGCAGTACTTC. Translating gives CASNLRSRGDEQYF.

The chain carries TRBV5-1 and TRBJ1-1, with 8 nucleotides matching TRBD1. The CDR3 is 14 amino acids. CDR1 is SGHRS, CDR2 YFSETQ, per germline. Trimming at V came to 4 bases and at J to 2 bases, leaving 4 bases not matched to a gene. CDR3 protein: CASSADRGNTEAFF. The DNA of the CDR3 is TGCGCCAGCAGCGCCGACAGGGGAAACACTGAAGCTTTCTTT.

On this clone itself: Other nucleotide sequences in the sample specify the same CDR3. The V gene is TRBV5-1, the J gene TRBJ1-5; 7 positions match TRBD1. In germline, CDR1 is SGHRS, CDR2 YFSETQ. The CDR3 consists of 17 residues. V gave up 0 bases and J gave up 2 bases; unmatched junction bases: 8. The CDR3 nucleotides are TGCGCCAGCAGCTTGGGGCCAACAGGGGCCGGCAATCAGCCCCAGCATTTT. Amino acids: CASSLGPTGAGNQPQHF. The full variable domain, rest sourced from reference TRBV5-1 and TRBJ1-5, is KAGVTQTPRYLIKTRGQQVTLSCSPISGHRSVSWYQQTPGQGLQFLFEYFSETQRNKGNFPGRFSGRQFSNSRSEMNVSTLELGDSALYLCASSLGPTGAGNQPQHFGDGTRLSIL.

The chain joins TRBV3-1 (or the pseudogene TRBV3-2) to TRBJ1-1, with D perhaps TRBD1 (6 bases). Trimming cost V 4 bases and J 0 bases, with 12 bases left between them. This CDR3 spans 15 amino acids. In germline, CDR1 is LGHDT, CDR2 YNNKEL (reference sequence). CDR3 sequence reads: CASSPAGQMNTEAFF. CDR3 coding DNA: TGTGCCAGCAGCCCTGCCGGACAGATGAACACTGAAGCTTTCTTT.

The gene calls are TRBV19 and TRBJ1-1, with a tentative D call TRBD1 (5 bases). Trimming stripped 2 bases from V and 1 base from J, with 8 bases between. CDR1 and CDR2 (germline): LNHDA, SQIVND (reference sequence). The CDR3 has 14 residues. The CDR3 sequence: CASSITGRNTEAFF. In DNA, the CDR3 is TGTGCCAGTAGTATAACAGGCCGGAACACTGAAGCTTTCTTT.

This clone appeared a single time. V is TRBV12-3 or TRBV12-4 and J is TRBJ2-6; no reliable D call. The CDR3 is 13 residues long. V was cut by 7 bases and J by 4 bases, with 8 bases left in between. CDR3 in DNA: TGTGCCAGCAACCGAGCGGGGGCCAACGTCCTGACTTTC. Translated, it gives CASNRAGANVLTF.